These T cell receptor beta chains were read from a single sample in a study of PD-L1 blockade in urothelial cancer. TCRdb's copy holds only in-frame clones and misses some; the assay was immunoSEQ multiplex PCR. The profile covers roughly 32,000 clones, with roughly 84% appearing a single time and about 31% taken by the ten largest. The source material was PBMCs, sampled around atezolizumab (anti-PD-L1) treatment. The source of these receptors is a man aged 55-75 years with urothelial cancer. The CDR3 runs from the conserved cysteine through the conserved F or W. D genes are given only for firm matches. Size values are once, few and many counts, or a class for expanded clones, and some rows have none.

d_call j_call clone_size v_call cdr3_aa cdr3_nt
TRBD1 TRBJ1-4 - TRBV19 CASSPRDRLSEKLFF TGTGCCAGTAGCCCCCGGGACAGGCTCAGTGAAAAACTGTTTTTT
- TRBJ2-3 few TRBV29-1 CSVSNNRGTDTQYF TGCAGCGTTTCCAACAACAGGGGCACAGATACGCAGTATTTT
- TRBJ1-4 - TRBV5-1 CASSVGDRGTNEKLFF TGCGCCAGCAGCGTCGGTGATCGGGGAACTAATGAAAAACTGTTTTTT
- TRBJ1-5 - TRBV5-8 CASKGEAWSDQPQHF TGTGCCAGCAAAGGGGAGGCCTGGAGCGATCAGCCCCAGCATTTT
- TRBJ1-5 - TRBV6-1 CASGGRGGQEHF TGTGCCAGCGGGGGTAGGGGGGGCCAAGAGCATTTT
- TRBJ1-2 - TRBV18 CASSPKQNYGYTF TGTGCCAGCTCACCGAAACAGAACTATGGCTACACCTTC
TRBD2 TRBJ2-3 - TRBV7-2 CASSLLAGSPTDTQYF TGTGCCAGCAGCCTCTTAGCGGGGAGCCCCACAGATACGCAGTATTTT
TRBD1 TRBJ1-4 - TRBV9 CASSVDRGRANEKLFF TGTGCCAGCAGCGTAGACAGGGGACGGGCTAATGAAAAACTGTTTTTT
- TRBJ2-3 - TRBV7-9 CASRPGTDTQYF TGTGCCAGCAGGCCGGGCACAGATACGCAGTATTTT
TRBD1 TRBJ1-2 - TRBV5-1 CASSGTGFGYTF TGCGCCAGCAGCGGGACAGGGTTTGGCTACACCTTC
- TRBJ1-1 - TRBV5-5 CASSLANTNTEAFF TGTGCCAGCAGCTTGGCCAACACCAACACTGAAGCTTTCTTT
- TRBJ1-2 - TRBV6-5 CASRDPTAYGYTF TGTGCCAGCAGAGACCCGACAGCCTATGGCTACACCTTC
- TRBJ1-2 - TRBV6-5 CASTTWVLGEYGYTF TGTGCCAGCACCACCTGGGTCCTCGGGGAATATGGCTACACCTTC
- TRBJ2-1 - TRBV30 CAWKTGKAYNEQFF TGTGCCTGGAAAACAGGGAAAGCCTACAATGAGCAGTTCTTC
TRBD1 TRBJ1-1 - TRBV6-5 CASSSRQGAGTEAFF TGTGCCAGCAGTTCAAGACAGGGGGCGGGTACTGAAGCTTTCTTT
TRBD1 TRBJ1-3 - TRBV19 CATNLDRSSGNTIYF TGTGCCACCAACCTGGACAGGTCGTCGGGAAACACCATATATTTT
- TRBJ2-7 once TRBV5-1 CASRNEGLRLWEQYF TGCGCCAGCAGAAACGAGGGACTTCGATTATGGGAGCAGTACTTC
- TRBJ1-2 - TRBV11-2 CASSSNRDHYGYTF TGTGCCAGCAGCTCAAACAGGGACCACTATGGCTACACCTTC
- TRBJ2-7 - TRBV9 CASSVEGRFSYEQYF TGTGCCAGCAGCGTAGAAGGCAGGTTCTCCTACGAGCAGTACTTC
- TRBJ1-1 - TRBV19 CASSPRVLVNTEAFF TGTGCCAGTAGTCCGCGGGTCCTGGTGAACACTGAAGCTTTCTTT
- TRBJ2-3 - TRBV6-5 CASARADNTDTQYF TGTGCCAGCGCTCGGGCGGACAACACAGATACGCAGTATTTT
- TRBJ2-7 - TRBV12-5 CASGLTEGTNPYEQYF TGTGCTAGTGGTTTGACCGAGGGGACAAACCCCTACGAGCAGTACTTC
- TRBJ1-5 - TRBV19 CASSIGALQGHQPQHF TGTGCCAGTAGTATAGGCGCTTTGCAGGGGCATCAGCCCCAGCATTTT
TRBD2 TRBJ2-7 - TRBV11-1 CASSPLTSGRYEQYF TGTGCCAGCAGCCCCTTGACTAGCGGGAGGTACGAGCAGTACTTC
- TRBJ1-6 - TRBV19 CASSIISGAANSPLHF TGTGCCAGTAGTATAATATCAGGGGCCGCAAATTCACCCCTCCACTTT
TRBD1 TRBJ1-1 few TRBV4-3 CASSRGQDNTEAFF TGCGCCAGCAGCCGAGGACAGGACAACACTGAAGCTTTCTTT